A single sample gave rise to the 19 T cell receptor beta chains below, sequenced in a study of T cell responses to AZD1222 COVID-19 vaccine. This table comes from immunoSEQ multiplex PCR, and its TCRdb copy is limited to in-frame clones, with some not included. This sample has around 84,000 clones, with 85% to 90% found just once. The input for sequencing was peripheral blood, taken on day 0 of AZD1222 vaccination. The receptors come from an adult in good health.

This CDR3 reads CASTDSKNTEAFF. The CDR3 region has the DNA TGCGCCAGCACGGACAGTAAGAACACTGAAGCTTTCTTT. J is TRBJ1-1 and V is TRBV10-1; maybe TRBD1 (6 bases). Trimming removed 7 bases at V and 1 base at J, with 10 bases between. The germline V gene encodes CDR1 WNHNN and CDR2 SYGVQD (reference sequence). This CDR3 spans 13 amino acids.

The chain uses TRBV30 and TRBJ1-3; TRBD1 might be the D (6 bases). CDR3 length: 14 residues. V lost 0 bases, J lost 4 bases, and 10 bases lay in between. Germline CDR1 is GTSNPN and CDR2 is SVGIG (reference sequence). CDR3 residues: CAWSVGGHGNTIYF. The CDR3 DNA follows: TGTGCCTGGAGTGTCGGGGGGCACGGAAACACCATATATTTT.

The J gene is TRBJ1-3, the V gene TRBV9; no clear D gene. Germline CDR1 is SGDLS and CDR2 is YYNGEE. Trimming removed 3 bases from V and 11 bases from J, with 9 bases in between. The CDR3 has 11 amino acids. The CDR3, as DNA: TGTGCCAGCAGCGGCCCCGACTCCATATATTTT. This gives the protein CASSGPDSIYF.

V is TRBV9 and J is TRBJ2-7, with D tentatively TRBD1 or TRBD2 (5 bases each). V was clipped by 0 bases and J by 5 bases, with 15 bases between them. CDR1 and CDR2 (germline): SGDLS, YYNGEE. This CDR3 comprises 15 residues. The CDR3 reads CASSVDPGSGNEQYF. In nucleotides, the CDR3 is TGTGCCAGCAGCGTAGATCCAGGGTCCGGGAACGAGCAGTACTTC.

The J gene is TRBJ2-2, the V gene TRBV27, with D perhaps TRBD2 (5 bases). The germline V gene has CDR1 MNHEY and CDR2 SMNVEV (reference sequence). The CDR3 extends over 15 amino acids. Deletions cut 3 bases from V and 6 bases from J, with 14 bases between. CDR3 sequence (DNA): TGTGCCAGCAGTTTCCTTTCCGGAGGAGCCGGGGAGCTGTTTTTT. The encoded protein is CASSFLSGGAGELFF.

The chain recombines TRBV18 with TRBJ1-2; D gene uncertain. The CDR3 consists of 14 residues. The ends were cut back, 3 bases at V and 2 bases at J, with 10 bases in the middle. Germline CDR1 KGHSH, CDR2 LQKENI. The CDR3 loop reads CASSPGPLNYGYTF. The CDR3 DNA is TGTGCCAGCTCACCGGGTCCCCTGAACTATGGCTACACCTTC.

The chain uses TRBV7-3 and TRBJ2-7; TRBD2 might be the D (6 bases). The CDR3 is made up of 14 amino acids. Deletions cut 4 bases from V and 7 bases from J, with 17 bases between. CDR1 is SGHTA and CDR2 is FQGTGA in the germline V gene. The CDR3 DNA reads as TGTGCCAGCAGCTGCGACATGTGGGGACTTGAGCAGTACTTC. Translation: CASSCDMWGLEQYF.

The chain joins TRBV11-3 to TRBJ1-1; D is perhaps TRBD1 (6 bases). The V gene lost 2 bases and the J gene lost 1 base, with 11 bases spanning the gap. The germline gives CDR1 SGHNT, CDR2 YENEEA. The CDR3 sequence is 15 residues long. CDR3: CASSLKGDGNTEAFF. The DNA of the CDR3 is TGTGCCAGCAGCTTAAAGGGGGACGGGAACACTGAAGCTTTCTTT.

The V gene is TRBV5-4, the J gene TRBJ2-2; D is unresolved. CDR1 is SGHNT and CDR2 is YYREEE in the germline V gene (reference sequence). V was pared by 1 base and J by 6 bases, with 16 bases between. This CDR3 spans 16 amino acids. CDR3 region: CASSLKRALLPGELFF. Here the CDR3 DNA reads TGTGCCAGCAGCTTGAAACGAGCCCTCCTCCCCGGGGAGCTGTTTTTT.

The rearrangement uses TRBV7-2 and TRBJ2-7, with D unresolved. The germline CDR1 and CDR2 sequences are SGHTA and FQGNSA. The CDR3 is 12 residues long. Between the trimmed V and J ends, which lost 5 bases and 8 bases, there was a span of 13 bases. In DNA, the CDR3 is TGTGCCAGCAGCAGAAATGGGGTCCAGCAGTACTTC. It yields the protein CASSRNGVQQYF.

Only one count was recorded for this clone. This rearrangement joins TRBV28 to TRBJ1-5, with 8 bases that match TRBD1. The ends lost 7 bases at V and 4 bases at J; junction bases unmatched: 6. CDR3 length equals 14 residues. The germline V gene encodes CDR1 MDHEN and CDR2 SYDVKM. The CDR3 DNA reads as TGTGCCAGCATGGGGGGACAGGTTAATCAGCCCCAGCATTTT. Its translation: CASMGGQVNQPQHF.

This clone was seen a few times. This chain uses TRBV19 with TRBJ2-3; either TRBD1 or TRBD2 may supply D (6 bases each). Germline CDR1 reads LNHDA; CDR2 reads SQIVND (reference sequence). Trimming stripped 7 bases from V and 4 bases from J, with 18 bases between. The CDR3 spans 15 residues. The CDR3: CASKAGTIVADTQYF. CDR3 nucleotide sequence: TGTGCCAGTAAGGCGGGGACAATAGTTGCAGATACGCAGTATTTT.

The rearrangement links TRBV3-1 (or the pseudogene TRBV3-2) to TRBJ2-7; 9 bases match TRBD2. The germline gives CDR1 LGHDT, CDR2 YNNKEL (reference sequence). V shed 2 bases, J shed 7 bases, and the junction held 12 bases outside the gene matches. The CDR3 totals 16 residues. CDR3: CASSQIGIAGVGEQYF. The CDR3 nucleotides are TGTGCCAGCAGCCAAATCGGCATAGCGGGAGTAGGTGAGCAGTACTTC.

There are a few counts of this clone. This rearrangement joins TRBV28 to TRBJ1-3; TRBD1 aligns across 8 bases. Germline V lookup: CDR1 MDHEN, CDR2 SYDVKM. The trim removed 2 bases at V and 9 bases at J, leaving 6 bases unmatched. This CDR3 is 14 amino acids long. The CDR3 sequence is CASSLLQGGFTIYF. The CDR3 coding sequence is TGTGCCAGCAGTTTACTACAGGGGGGATTCACCATATATTTT.

This clone was counted a few times. The chain combines TRBV5-1 with TRBJ1-5; D is undetermined. V lost 8 bases, J lost 5 bases, and 14 bases lay in between. Germline CDR1 SGHRS, CDR2 YFSETQ. The CDR3 is 13 amino acids. CDR3 sequence (DNA): TGCGCCAGGCTTTGGACGCGAGATCAGCCCCAGCATTTT. Translation: CARLWTRDQPQHF.

V usage is TRBV19 and J usage is TRBJ2-1; TRBD1 aligns across 8 bases. The CDR3 consists of 15 residues. The V and J ends lost 6 bases and 4 bases, in that order; junction bases with no gene match: 8. CDR1 and CDR2 (germline): LNHDA, SQIVND (reference sequence). The CDR3 loop reads CASSPDRVEYNEQFF. The DNA for the CDR3 is TGTGCCAGTAGCCCGGACAGGGTGGAGTACAATGAGCAGTTCTTC.

About this clone: This sample also contains other DNA sequences that code for the same CDR3. The chain uses TRBV28 and TRBJ1-6; D not certain. V was clipped by 2 bases and J by 5 bases, with 7 bases between them. This CDR3 contains 14 residues. Germline lookup yields CDR1 MDHEN and CDR2 SYDVKM. The CDR3 region has the DNA TGTGCCAGCAGTTTAAGGAGGGATAATTCACCCCTCCACTTT. Amino acid sequence: CASSLRRDNSPLHF.

In nucleotides, the CDR3 is TGTGCCAGCAGTTACTCGCTACCAATGAACACTGAAGCTTTCTTT. This codes for CASSYSLPMNTEAFF. The V and J genes are TRBV6-2 or TRBV6-3 and TRBJ1-1, with D unclear. This CDR3 is built from 15 residues. Trimming took 0 bases from V and 0 from J, leaving 8 bases between them. Germline V gene lookup returns CDR1 MNHEY and CDR2 SVGEGT.

The chain recombines TRBV11-2 with TRBJ2-7; D is possibly TRBD1 (6 bases). V dropped 4 bases and J dropped 0 bases, with 13 bases sitting between them. The CDR3 is 15 residues long. Per germline, CDR1 SGHAT and CDR2 FQNNGV. The CDR3 loop is CASSSADRSSYEQYF. CDR3 in DNA: TGTGCCAGCAGCTCGGCTGACAGGAGCTCCTACGAGCAGTACTTC. Complete variable domain (other parts from reference TRBV11-2 and TRBJ2-7): EAGVAQSPRYKIIEKRQSVAFWCNPISGHATLYWYQQILGQGPKLLIQFQNNGVVDDSQLPKDRFSAERLKGVDSTLKIQPAKLEDSAVYLCASSSADRSSYEQYFGPGTRLTVT.